This T cell receptor (beta chain) derives from a study of cytomegalovirus exposure and HLA in healthy donors (dated by TCRdb to the late 2010s). For the study in its entirety: An earlier analysis of more than 550 of the donors reported 276 Gb of sequence data and 95 million to 120 million unique TCR beta sequences obtained from roughly 170 million T cells. The T cell repertoires of 666 subjects were profiled by immunosequencing and related to cytomegalovirus serostatus. An early release covering roughly 640 HLA-typed donors comprised about 290 gigabases of sequencing data and tens of millions of unique TCR sequences. In a later analysis, previously published TCR beta repertoires from about 670 donors were re-analyzed and high-resolution HLA genotyping was added so that TCR occurrence patterns could be studied. Among 398 genotyped donors of the cohort, an average of roughly 230,000 unique TCR beta nucleotide sequences was sequenced per donor, of which about 19% were non-productive. To predict cytomegalovirus infection status, the study combined high-throughput TCR immunosequencing, statistical association of individual TCRs with disease status, and machine learning. Both class I and class II loci were covered by HLA typing, at four-digit resolution. Four or five DR-DQ haplotypes were treated as single units for association and clustering because of strong linkage in the cohort. Typing coverage varied by locus: roughly 620-640 donors for A, B, C, DRB1 and DQB1; 522 for DQA1; more than 600 for DPA1; around 450 for DPB1. A separate validation cohort of 100 to 150 different subjects was used in addition to the roughly 670-subject first cohort. In a later genetic analysis, genome-wide SNP genotypes for about 65% of the roughly 700 donors were used, and that subset was treated as a discovery cohort. The aim of the study was to test whether cataloging public T cell receptors could identify signatures of past pathogen exposure. Alongside the repertoire data, information on donor age, sex, ethnicity and CMV serostatus was compiled. Of the 300 to 400 genotyped donors, 81% fell in the genetic ancestry cluster associated with self-reported Caucasian donors. Rather than drawing on any new phenotypic data, the later analysis identified candidate immune exposures from TCR beta sequences and the way those sequences occurred across donors. All discovery cohort repertoires had been generated on a single sequencing platform. An earlier analysis of several hundred of the donors applied high-throughput TCR beta sequencing to assess whether each TCR beta V gene segment acted as functional or pseudogenic.

Libraries were made using the immunoSEQ multiplex PCR assay. For the multiplex PCR, a mixture combining 60 forward primers for TCR Vbeta segments and 13 reverse primers for TCR Jbeta segments was used. The CDR3 region of rearranged TCR beta genes was amplified from genomic DNA with a multiplex PCR assay. The amplified TCR beta libraries were sequenced on the Illumina HiSeq System as 87-base-pair reads. For the original study's pipeline: A later analysis tallied 70 million to 100 million unique TCR beta chains across the roughly 610 repertoires, and some 10 million of those chains were shared by two or more donors. A nearest-neighbor algorithm error-corrected the raw reads and collapsed the reads into unique sequences, merging closely related sequences to remove PCR and sequencing errors. V, D and J gene segments were assigned by aligning CDR3 sequences to IMGT reference sequences. For a sequence to be retained, at least a six-nucleotide match to both a V gene segment and a J gene segment was required. Rearrangements were classified as productive when the CDR3 lacked stop codons and remained in frame with V and J, and all other rearrangements were classified as non-productive. CDR3 was defined according to IMGT convention as the region running from the second conserved V-encoded cysteine to the conserved J-encoded phenylalanine. Sequences without an unambiguous match to a single V gene segment were excluded from the earlier analysis of 450 to 750 of the donors. In an earlier analysis of approximately 500 of the donors, a V segment was called functional when productive rearrangements were above 56.7%, and segregating when the standard deviation between donors exceeded 5%. To diagnose cytomegalovirus status from the catalog of TCR beta chain sequences, a statistical classification framework was built. V and J gene assignment, in a later analysis, came from comparing TCR nucleotide sequences with IMGT/GENE-DB human TR gene sequences. The TCRdist pipeline was used in a later analysis to assign CDR3 sequences and most-parsimonious VDJ recombination scenarios. In a later analysis, each TCR beta chain was defined by its CDR3 amino acid sequence together with its V-gene family, and reads lacking a unique V-gene family were excluded. In a later analysis, nearly 600 highly shared, low-generation-probability nucleotide sequences were removed to address suspected cross-contamination and a sequencing artifact. In a later analysis, a clonal expansion index for each public chain was calculated from normalized within-repertoire ranks of inferred template counts. A later analysis computed generation probabilities with a VDJ recombination model fitted to out-of-frame rearrangements, and checked the results against IGoR. In a later analysis, TCR-TCR, TCR-HLA and TCR-CMV co-occurrence was scored with hypergeometric tests, and a repertoire-size bias correction was applied to TCR pairs. To estimate false discovery rates, a later analysis permuted the HLA or CMV assignments 20 times. In a later analysis, co-occurring TCRs were grouped using DBSCAN, and TCRdist sequence similarity was added for clustering within HLA-allele-positive subsets. Co-occurrence clustering excluded repertoires with fewer than 30,000 or more than 120,000 public chains, plus five with anomalous nucleotide sharing. Sourced from immuneACCESS, this table was stored by TCRdb with only in-frame sequences that have V and J called. A share of the clones is absent; for the studies checked, an unresolved V gene accounts for under half, and the remainder has no known explanation. That table furnishes V, J and clone size, whereas the DNA furnished D and trimming. The table held for this sample gives just over 80,000 clones. The top ten clones comprise 1.1% of the sample.

On this clone itself: The target of this receptor is not known.

In total, about 650 healthy bone marrow donors made up the cohort. At the time of sampling, all cohort members were nominally healthy, though unrecorded immune exposures were likely present. The donor tested CMV seronegative and was one of the 352 seronegative cohort members. Each donor provided a peripheral blood sample, and peripheral blood mononuclear cells were used for TCR beta sequencing. Genomic DNA was extracted from the blood cell samples with the Qiagen DNeasy Blood Extraction Kit. What the work shows at the level of the full study, not this receptor alone: Compared with equally common non-associated chains, HLA-associated TCR beta chains in a later analysis were more clonally expanded and had lower generation probabilities. According to a later analysis, TCR association rates differed among HLA loci, with DRB1 alleles showing the most associated TCRs and HLA-C alleles showing the fewest. Presence/absence analyses assumed roughly uniform sequencing depth across donors, an assumption that may not hold. A later analysis associated 16,951 TCR beta sequences with specific HLA alleles at a false discovery rate of 0.05. Most TCR sequences were observed very rarely across donors, whereas some public TCRs were present in many individuals. A further reported finding was that TCR beta sequences accurately predicted the HLA-A and HLA-B alleles for most subjects in the first cohort. The sequencing pipeline was judged likely to have produced a cluster of highly shared sequence variants as a technical artifact. According to a later genetic analysis, donors in an Asian-associated ancestry cluster had fewer N-insertions in productive TCRs than the approximately 650-donor mean. Assigning TCR associations to individual alleles was difficult when HLA alleles, especially DR and DQ, strongly co-occurred. The study listed 150 to 200 TCR beta chains as associated with cytomegalovirus. The earlier analysis of nearly 600 of the donors excluded 15 to 20 rarely observed V segments, including chromosome 9 orphons, because counts were too low. CMV serostatus was the only immune exposure information available for the cohort. Three of the identified cytomegalovirus-associated TCR beta chains were confirmed in vitro to be specific for cytomegalovirus antigens. In a later genetic analysis, a missense DCLRE1C variant was associated with V-gene and J-gene trimming of TCR beta chains, and the association was replicated in an independent cohort. Only TCR beta chains were sequenced in this cohort, and the absence of alpha or paired-chain data limited detectable features. In an earlier analysis of approximately 590 of the donors, most TCR beta V segments appeared in productive rearrangements about 87% or about 30% of the time, broadly matching IMGT annotations. In both the original and validation cohorts, the classifier was reported to diagnose cytomegalovirus status with high specificity and sensitivity. HLA typing was unavailable for some donors at each locus, so association tests used only the typed subset. It was suggested by the authors that the approach could potentially be generalized to other disease states and immunological phenotypes. In a later analysis, most CMV-associated TCR beta chains were found to appear HLA-restricted, with HLA associations seemingly driven largely by CMV exposure. According to a later analysis, parvovirus B19, influenza, CMV and Epstein-Barr virus appeared linked to several top co-occurrence clusters. Correlated functional status among segregating V segments might reflect linkage disequilibrium, but an unknown experimental factor could not be ruled out.

Sequenced material: PBMCs. The source of this sequence is a woman aged 25 to 45 in good health and CMV-seronegative.

The CDR3 region has the sequence CASSPGSGSYGYTF. The sequenced DNA: TGTGCCAGCTCACCAGGGTCCGGGAGCTATGGCTACACCTTC. The sequence links TRBV18 to TRBJ1-2, with no confidently assigned D gene. Reading the germline V gene gives CDR1 KGHSH and CDR2 LQKENI. The CDR3 covers 14 residues, taking in both the cysteine and the phenylalanine. The only DNA kept is the CDR3, 42 bases in frame from the first base. V and J are truncated by 2 bases and 4 bases respectively, leaving an intervening sequence of 11 bases.